The 10 T cell receptor beta chains in this list originate from one sample, sequenced in a study of identical twins. TCRdb analysed the 5' RACE reads with MiXCR anew, one entry per CDR3 protein. Here the sample spans about 1.7 million distinct CDR3 sequences, more than 30% being singletons. Sequenced input: cord blood. The receptors were gathered from a newborn girl in good health.

The table lists this clonotype with a count of one. The genes are TRBV14 and TRBJ1-6; no clear D. CDR1 and CDR2 from the germline V gene are SGHDN and FVKESK. The length of the CDR3 is 14 residues. Trimming cost V 1 base and J 7 bases, with 8 bases left between them. CDR3 sequence reads: CASSQVRRNSPLHF. The CDR3 DNA is TGTGCCAGCAGCCAAGTTAGGAGAAATTCACCCCTCCACTTT.

V is TRBV7-2 and J is TRBJ2-5, with 8 bases matching TRBD1. The J call may be in error: the DNA end matches TRBJ2-7 better. Germline CDR1 SGHTA, CDR2 FQGNSA. The CDR3 has 15 residues. CDR3 in DNA: TGTGCCAGCAGCCGAACGACAGGGGCCAACTACGAGCAGTACTTC. Its protein product is CASSRTTGANYEQYF.

The rearrangement joins TRBV9 to TRBJ2-7; possibly TRBD1 for D (5 bases). Trimming shortened V by 7 bases and J by 3 bases, and 17 bases separated the two germline ends. This CDR3 has 14 residues. Per germline, CDR1 SGDLS and CDR2 YYNGEE. In DNA, the CDR3 is TGTGCCAGCTCCCGAAGGGGTAACTTCTACGAGCAGTACTTC. This sequence encodes CASSRRGNFYEQYF.

V is TRBV12-3 or TRBV12-4 and J is TRBJ2-7; weak D call: TRBD2 (6 bases). The V end lost 5 bases, the J end lost 2 bases, and 13 bases lay between the germline ends. The CDR3 consists of 14 residues. The CDR3 region is CASSRGWEAYEQYF. CDR3 sequence (DNA): TGTGCCAGCAGTAGGGGATGGGAGGCCTACGAGCAGTACTTC.

This clonotype was detected a few times. The chain recombines TRBV20-1 with TRBJ1-2; no clear D gene. In germline, CDR1 is DFQATT, CDR2 SNEGSKA (reference sequence). The germline V and J ends were trimmed by 4 bases and 1 base, with 13 bases remaining between them. The CDR3 runs to 14 residues. The DNA for the CDR3 is TGCAGTGCTACCCCCGGACGTCTTAACTATGGCTACACCTTC. It yields the protein CSATPGRLNYGYTF.

The sample holds a few counts of this clonotype. The chain joins TRBV6-6 to TRBJ2-4; tentative D call: TRBD2 (6 bases). V lost 4 bases and J 6 bases, leaving 7 bases between the germline ends. Looked up from germline, CDR1 is MNHNY and CDR2 is SVGAGI (reference sequence). CDR3 length: 12 residues. In DNA, the CDR3 is TGTGCCAGCAGTTCCGGGAGAAACATTCAGTACTTC. Translation: CASSSGRNIQYF.

This chain links TRBV3-1 with TRBJ1-1; unclear D gene. Germline V lookup: CDR1 LGHDT, CDR2 YNNKEL (reference sequence). The CDR3 spans 16 residues. The V end lost 0 bases, the J end lost 0 bases, and 11 bases lay between the germline ends. The CDR3 bases are TGTGCCAGCAGCCAAGACCGCGGAGTCATGAACACTGAAGCTTTCTTT. As protein: CASSQDRGVMNTEAFF.

On this clonotype: This may stem from a read error, because a much larger clone lies one nucleotide away. The V call is TRBV27, the J call TRBJ2-7; D might be TRBD2 (5 bases). The length of the CDR3 is 14 residues. Germline CDR1 and CDR2: MNHEY and SMNVEV (reference sequence). Between the trimmed V and J ends, which lost 0 bases and 2 bases, there was a span of 8 bases. The CDR3 nucleotides are TGTGCCAGCAGTTTATCCGGGGTGGCCTACGAGCAGTACTTC. Translated, it gives CASSLSGVAYEQYF.

V usage is TRBV20-1 and J usage is TRBJ2-7; 8 bases line up with TRBD1. With 5 bases clipped from V and 0 bases from J, the junction kept 3 bases outside the gene matches. This CDR3 region has 13 residues. Germline CDR1 reads DFQATT; CDR2 reads SNEGSKA (reference sequence). The CDR3 DNA sequence: TGCAGTGCTTATGACAGGGGCTCCTACGAGCAGTACTTC. Protein: CSAYDRGSYEQYF.

In the case of this clonotype: This is likely a read error, given that the CDR3 carries no conserved phenylalanine or tryptophan at its end. The gene calls are TRBV10-2 and TRBJ2-1; a possible D gene is TRBD2 (6 bases). The CDR3 consists of 15 residues. Germline V lookup: CDR1 WSHSY, CDR2 SAAADI. V was trimmed by 7 bases and J by 2 bases, leaving 15 bases between them. CDR3 sequence (DNA): TGCGCCAGCACGGATGCGGGGCAGACCTACAATGAGCAGTTCTAC. It is translated as CASTDAGQTYNEQFY.